This T cell receptor beta chain was retrieved from a study of blood T cell repertoires in COVID-19 (dated by TCRdb to 2018 to 2021). About the investigation overall: Samples from collaborators originated in the United States, Italy and Spain and spanned both the acute and convalescent phases of COVID-19. The repertoires were released in a freely available public database meant as a resource for research on the immune response to SARS-CoV-2. Where available, HLA class I and class II types were obtained from metadata supplied by the sample provider rather than from assay-based typing. Deeply sampled blood TCRbeta repertoires from subjects exposed to, actively infected with, or recovered from COVID-19 were included in the dataset. Samples were obtained from the ongoing ImmuneRACE study (first 160 participants) and from over 1,000 subjects provided by 6 global collaborators. The sample metadata nearly always contained a de-identified subject ID, COVID-19 status, age in years and sex. The prospective study material was composed of cDNA or gDNA derived from T cells, B-cell-depleted T cells, or PBMCs.

On this clone itself: Its antigen remains unidentified. No base qualities exist here, and no much larger clone lies one base off it.

General conclusions and limits of the study: Clinical and demographic metadata were provided uncurated, with the amount varying by source and participant.

Whole blood was collected in K2EDTA tubes by collaborating institutions according to the institutions' own protocols. Collaborator samples were shipped for TCRbeta analysis as frozen whole blood, isolated PBMCs, or DNA extracted from either sample type. TCRbeta CDR3 regions were amplified from genomic DNA by means of the immunoSEQ Assay, a bias-controlled multiplex PCR. For the original study's pipeline: Nucleated cell counts per sample were estimated from amplification of reference gene primers within the assay. To quantify the absolute abundance of each unique TCRbeta CDR3 rearrangement, sequence reads were collapsed and filtered. For each sample, productive Simpson clonality was calculated by taking the square root of Simpson's diversity index across productive rearrangements. TCRdb retrieved this table from immuneACCESS and kept in-frame rearrangements only. Not all clones are present; in checked studies, unresolved V genes account for under half, and no reason is known for the remainder. That table is the source of V, J and clone size, and D and trimming were worked out from the DNA. The sample records 97,000 or so clones, around four fifths of which are singletons. About 10% of the sample rests with the top ten.

Cut back by 6 bases and 5 bases, the V and J ends lie 16 bases apart. Its CDR3 holds 15 amino acids, cysteine through phenylalanine. Just the 45-base CDR3 DNA is kept, in frame starting at base 1. The germline V gene supplies CDR1 SNHLY and CDR2 FYNNEI. The source of this sequence is a man between 65 and 80 years old with acute or convalescent COVID-19. What was sequenced was peripheral blood. The chain couples TRBV2 to TRBJ1-4; TRBD1 could be the D gene, as 5 bases match. The nucleotides read TGTGCCAGCAGAGAGACAGCCCCCTCGAATGAAAAACTGTTTTTT. This yields the protein CASRETAPSNEKLFF.